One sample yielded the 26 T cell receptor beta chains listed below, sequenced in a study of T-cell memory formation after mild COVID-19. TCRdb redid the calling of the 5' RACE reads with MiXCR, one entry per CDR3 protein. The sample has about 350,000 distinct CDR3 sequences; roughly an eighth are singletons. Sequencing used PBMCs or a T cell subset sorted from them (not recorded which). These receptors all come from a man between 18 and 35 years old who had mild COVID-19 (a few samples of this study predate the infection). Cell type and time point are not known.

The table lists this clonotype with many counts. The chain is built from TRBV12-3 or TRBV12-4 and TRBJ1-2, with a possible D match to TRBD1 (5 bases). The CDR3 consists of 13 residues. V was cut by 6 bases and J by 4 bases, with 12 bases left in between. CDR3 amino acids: CASSLGASYGYTF. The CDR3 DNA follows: TGTGCCAGCAGCCTCGGGGCCAGCTATGGCTACACCTTC.

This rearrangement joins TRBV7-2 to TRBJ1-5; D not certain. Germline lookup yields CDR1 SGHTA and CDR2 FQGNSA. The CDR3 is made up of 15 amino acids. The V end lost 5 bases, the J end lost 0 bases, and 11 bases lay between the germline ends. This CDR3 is CASSPILHSNQPQHF. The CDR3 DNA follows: TGTGCCAGCAGCCCGATACTCCATAGCAATCAGCCCCAGCATTTT.

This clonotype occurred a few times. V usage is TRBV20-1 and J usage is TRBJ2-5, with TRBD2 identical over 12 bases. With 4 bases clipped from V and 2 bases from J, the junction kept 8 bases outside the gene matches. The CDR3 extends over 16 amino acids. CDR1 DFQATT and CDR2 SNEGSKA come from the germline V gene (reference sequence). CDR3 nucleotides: TGCAGTGCTAACCGACTAGCGGGGGAGGGGCAAGAGACCCAGTACTTC. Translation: CSANRLAGEGQETQYF.

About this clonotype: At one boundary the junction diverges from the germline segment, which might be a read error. The CDR3 nucleotides read TGTGCCAGCAGCTTAGGGGCAGCCGTTCCCTGGGTTGCCTTC. The encoded protein is CASSLGAAVPWVAF. This rearrangement joins TRBV7-9 to TRBJ1-2; D ambiguous. This CDR3 contains 14 residues. Germline CDR1 SEHNR, CDR2 FQNEAQ (reference sequence).

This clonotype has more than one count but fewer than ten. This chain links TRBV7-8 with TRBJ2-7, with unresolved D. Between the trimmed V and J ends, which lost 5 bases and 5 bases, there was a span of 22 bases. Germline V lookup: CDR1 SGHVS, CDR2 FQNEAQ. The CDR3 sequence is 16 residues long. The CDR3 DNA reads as TGTGCCAGCAGCCTCCCCGTTAGACCAGTCCCCCACGAGCAGTACTTC. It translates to CASSLPVRPVPHEQYF.

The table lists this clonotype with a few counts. CDR3 coding DNA: TGTGCCAGCAGCCTTCACAGGGGGCAGGGGTATGGCTACACCTTC. Amino acids: CASSLHRGQGYGYTF. The chain uses TRBV7-9 and TRBJ1-2, with 9 nucleotides matching TRBD1. V gave up 5 bases and J gave up 5 bases; unmatched junction bases: 9. From germline, CDR1 is SEHNR and CDR2 FQNEAQ (reference sequence). The CDR3 is made up of 15 amino acids. The full variable domain, its missing parts supplied by reference TRBV7-9 and TRBJ1-2, is DTGVSQNPRHKITKRGQNVTFRCDPISEHNRLYWYRQTLGQGPEFLTYFQNEAQLEKSRLLSDRFSAERPKGSFSTLEIQRTEQGDSAMYLCASSLHRGQGYGYTFGSGTRLTVV.

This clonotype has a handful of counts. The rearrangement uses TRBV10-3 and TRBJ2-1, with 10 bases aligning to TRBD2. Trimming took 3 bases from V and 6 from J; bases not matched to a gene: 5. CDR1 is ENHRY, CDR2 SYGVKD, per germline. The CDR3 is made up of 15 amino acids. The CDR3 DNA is TGTGCCATCAGTGACCTAGCGGGGGACGGCAATGAGCAGTTCTTC. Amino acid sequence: CAISDLAGDGNEQFF.

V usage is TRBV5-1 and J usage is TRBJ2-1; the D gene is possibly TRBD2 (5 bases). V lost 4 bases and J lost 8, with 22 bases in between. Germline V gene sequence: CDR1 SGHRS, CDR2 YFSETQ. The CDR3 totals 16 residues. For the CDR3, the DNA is TGCGCCAGCAGCGCACCAATACTAGAGCCCGCGGATGAGCAGTTCTTC. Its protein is CASSAPILEPADEQFF.

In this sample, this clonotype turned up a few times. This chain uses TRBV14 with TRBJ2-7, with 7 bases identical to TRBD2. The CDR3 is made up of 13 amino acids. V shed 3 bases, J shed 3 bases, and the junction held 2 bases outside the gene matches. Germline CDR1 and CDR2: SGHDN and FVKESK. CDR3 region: CASSQGLIYEQYV. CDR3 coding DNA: TGTGCCAGCAGCCAGGGACTAATCTACGAGCAGTACGTC.

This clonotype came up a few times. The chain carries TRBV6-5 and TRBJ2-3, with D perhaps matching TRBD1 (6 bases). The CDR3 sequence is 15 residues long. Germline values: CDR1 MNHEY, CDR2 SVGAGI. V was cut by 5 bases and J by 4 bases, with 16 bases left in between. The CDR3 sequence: CASSPRQAKADTQYF. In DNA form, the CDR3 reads TGTGCCAGCAGTCCCCGACAGGCTAAGGCAGATACGCAGTATTTT.

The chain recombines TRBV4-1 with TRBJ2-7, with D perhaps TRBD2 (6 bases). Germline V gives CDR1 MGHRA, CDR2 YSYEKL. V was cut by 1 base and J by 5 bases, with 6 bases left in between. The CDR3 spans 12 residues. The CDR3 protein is CASSQGGDEQYF. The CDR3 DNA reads TGCGCCAGCAGCCAAGGGGGGGACGAGCAGTACTTC.

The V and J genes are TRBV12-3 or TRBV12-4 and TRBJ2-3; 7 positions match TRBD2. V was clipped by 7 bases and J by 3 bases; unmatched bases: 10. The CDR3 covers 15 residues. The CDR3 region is CASIPGLSSTDTQYF. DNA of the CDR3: TGTGCCAGCATTCCGGGACTATCCTCTACAGATACGCAGTATTTT.

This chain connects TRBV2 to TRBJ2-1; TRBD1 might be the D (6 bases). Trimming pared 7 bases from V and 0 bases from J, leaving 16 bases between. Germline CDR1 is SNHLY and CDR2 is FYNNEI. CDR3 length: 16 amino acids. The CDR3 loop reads CASTLTGFSSYNEQFF. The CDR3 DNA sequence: TGTGCCAGCACCTTGACAGGTTTTAGCTCCTACAATGAGCAGTTCTTC.

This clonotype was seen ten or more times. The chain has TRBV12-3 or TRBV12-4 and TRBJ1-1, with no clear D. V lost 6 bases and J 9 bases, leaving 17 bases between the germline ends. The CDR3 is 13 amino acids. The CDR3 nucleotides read TGTGCCAGCAGCCGGGTGGTGGACCAAAAAGCTTTCTTT. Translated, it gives CASSRVVDQKAFF.

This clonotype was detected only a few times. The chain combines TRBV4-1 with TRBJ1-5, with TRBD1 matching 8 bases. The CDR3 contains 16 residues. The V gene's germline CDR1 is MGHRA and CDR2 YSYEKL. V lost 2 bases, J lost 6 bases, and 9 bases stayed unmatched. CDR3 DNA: TGCGCCAGCAGCCAACGAATCCGGGACAGGTTTCAGCCCCAGCATTTT. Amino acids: CASSQRIRDRFQPQHF.

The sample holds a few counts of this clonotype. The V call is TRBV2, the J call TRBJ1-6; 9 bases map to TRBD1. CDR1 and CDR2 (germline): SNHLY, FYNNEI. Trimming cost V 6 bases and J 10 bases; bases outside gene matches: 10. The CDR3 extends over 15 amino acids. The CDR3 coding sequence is TGTGCCAGCAGGAAAGACAGGGGGTGGGGATCACCCCTCCACTTT. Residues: CASRKDRGWGSPLHF.

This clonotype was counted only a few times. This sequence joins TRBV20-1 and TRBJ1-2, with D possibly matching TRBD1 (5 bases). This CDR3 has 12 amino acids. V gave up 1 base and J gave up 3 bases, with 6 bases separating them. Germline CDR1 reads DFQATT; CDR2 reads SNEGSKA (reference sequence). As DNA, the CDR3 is TGCAGTGCTAGAGTGGGGGACTATGGCTACACCTTC. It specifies CSARVGDYGYTF.

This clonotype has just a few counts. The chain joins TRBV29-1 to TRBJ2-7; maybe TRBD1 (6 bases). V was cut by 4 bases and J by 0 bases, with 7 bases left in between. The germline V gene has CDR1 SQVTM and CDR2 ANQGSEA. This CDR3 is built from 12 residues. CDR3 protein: CSVVDSSYEQYF. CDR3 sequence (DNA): TGCAGCGTTGTGGACAGCTCCTACGAGCAGTACTTC.

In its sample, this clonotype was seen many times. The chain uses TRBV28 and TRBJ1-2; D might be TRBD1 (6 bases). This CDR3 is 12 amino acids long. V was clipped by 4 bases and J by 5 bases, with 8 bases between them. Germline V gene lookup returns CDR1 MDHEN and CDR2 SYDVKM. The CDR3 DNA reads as TGTGCCAGCAGTTCAGGGGATTATGGCTACACCTTC. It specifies CASSSGDYGYTF.

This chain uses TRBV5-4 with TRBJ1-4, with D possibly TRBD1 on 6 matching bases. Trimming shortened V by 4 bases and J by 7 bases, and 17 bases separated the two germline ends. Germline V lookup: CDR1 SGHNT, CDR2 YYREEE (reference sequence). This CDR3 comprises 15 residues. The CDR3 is CASSLPGQDSEKLFF. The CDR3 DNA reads TGTGCCAGCAGCCTTCCGGGACAAGACAGTGAAAAACTGTTTTTT. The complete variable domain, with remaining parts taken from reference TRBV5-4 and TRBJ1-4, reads ETGVTQSPTHLIKTRGQQVTLRCSSQSGHNTVSWYQQALGQGPQFIFQYYREEENGRGNFPPRFSGLQFPNYSSELNVNALELDDSALYLCASSLPGQDSEKLFFGSGTQLSVL.

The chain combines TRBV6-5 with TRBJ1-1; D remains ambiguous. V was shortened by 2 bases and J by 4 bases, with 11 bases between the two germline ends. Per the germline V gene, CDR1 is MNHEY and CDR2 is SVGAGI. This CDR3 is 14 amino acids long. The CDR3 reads CASSYAASATEAFF. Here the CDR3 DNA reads TGTGCCAGCAGTTACGCGGCGTCGGCCACTGAAGCTTTCTTT.

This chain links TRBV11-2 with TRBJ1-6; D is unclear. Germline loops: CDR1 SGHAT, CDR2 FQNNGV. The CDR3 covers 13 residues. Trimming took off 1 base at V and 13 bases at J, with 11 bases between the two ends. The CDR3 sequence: CASSLGQSGPLHF. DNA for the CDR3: TGTGCCAGCAGCTTAGGCCAGTCCGGGCCCCTCCACTTT.

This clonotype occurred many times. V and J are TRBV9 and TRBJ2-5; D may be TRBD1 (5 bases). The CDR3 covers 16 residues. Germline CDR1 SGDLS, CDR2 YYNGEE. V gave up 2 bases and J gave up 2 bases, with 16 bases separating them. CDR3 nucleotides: TGTGCCAGCAGCGTGTATGGGGCGCATGGGCAAGAGACCCAGTACTTC. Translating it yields CASSVYGAHGQETQYF.

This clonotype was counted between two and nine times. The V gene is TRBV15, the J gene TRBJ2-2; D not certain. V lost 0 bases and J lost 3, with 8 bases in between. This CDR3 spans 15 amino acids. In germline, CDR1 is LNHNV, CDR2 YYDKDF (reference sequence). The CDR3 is CATSRDPTYTGELFF. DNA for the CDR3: TGTGCCACCAGCAGAGATCCAACCTACACCGGGGAGCTGTTTTTT.

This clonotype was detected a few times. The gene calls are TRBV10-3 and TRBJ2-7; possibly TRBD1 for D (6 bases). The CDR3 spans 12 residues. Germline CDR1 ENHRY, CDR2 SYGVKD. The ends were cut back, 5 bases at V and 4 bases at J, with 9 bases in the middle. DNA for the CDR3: TGTGCCATCAGTCCTGGACAGTACGAGCAGTACGTC. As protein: CAISPGQYEQYV.

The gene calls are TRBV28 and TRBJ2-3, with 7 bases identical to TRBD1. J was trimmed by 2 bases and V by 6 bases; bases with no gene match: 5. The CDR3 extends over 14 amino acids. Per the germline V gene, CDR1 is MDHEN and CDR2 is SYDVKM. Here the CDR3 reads CASRTTGHTDTQYF. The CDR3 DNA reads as TGTGCCAGCAGAACGACAGGGCACACAGATACGCAGTATTTT. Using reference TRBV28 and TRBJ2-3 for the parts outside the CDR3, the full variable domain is DVKVTQSSRYLVKRTGEKVFLECVQDMDHENMFWYRQDPGLGLRLIYFSYDVKMKEKGDIPEGYSVSREKKERFSLILESASTNQTSMYLCASRTTGHTDTQYFGPGTRLTVL.